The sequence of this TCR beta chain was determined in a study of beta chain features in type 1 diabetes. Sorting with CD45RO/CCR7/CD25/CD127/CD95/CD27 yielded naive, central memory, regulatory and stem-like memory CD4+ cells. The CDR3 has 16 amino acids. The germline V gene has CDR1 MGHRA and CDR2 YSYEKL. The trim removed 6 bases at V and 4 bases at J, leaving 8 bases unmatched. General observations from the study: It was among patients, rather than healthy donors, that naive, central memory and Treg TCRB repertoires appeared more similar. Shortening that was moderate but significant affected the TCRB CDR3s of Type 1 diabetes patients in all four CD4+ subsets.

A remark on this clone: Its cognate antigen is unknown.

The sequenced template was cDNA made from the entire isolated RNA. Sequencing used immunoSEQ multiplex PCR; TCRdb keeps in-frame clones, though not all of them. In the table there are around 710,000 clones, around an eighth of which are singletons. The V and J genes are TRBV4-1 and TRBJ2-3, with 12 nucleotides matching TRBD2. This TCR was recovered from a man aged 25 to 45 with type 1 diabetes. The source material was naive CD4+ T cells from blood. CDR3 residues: CASSRRLAGEADTQYF. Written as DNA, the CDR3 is TGCGCCAGCAGTCGCAGACTAGCGGGGGAGGCAGATACGCAGTATTTT.